The sequence of this T cell receptor (beta chain) was determined in a study of blood T cells in healthy people across ages. Germline V gene lookup returns CDR1 SGHTA and CDR2 FQGNSA. The V and J ends lost 1 base and 0 bases, in that order; junction bases with no gene match: 5. The CDR3 has 16 amino acids. Alongside a J-beta primer mix, a sample-barcoded 5' primer served in a second PCR lasting roughly 6 to 11 cycles. Using its own MiXCR run on the 5' RACE reads, TCRdb lists one record per CDR3 protein. This sample has some 1.4 million distinct CDR3 sequences, with approximately 42% found just once. The source is a woman aged 18-35 years in good health. The V and J genes are TRBV7-2 and TRBJ2-7; 8 nucleotides line up with TRBD2. The sample was blood. In DNA, the CDR3 is TGTGCCAGCAGCTTAGATAGCGGGACGAGCTCCTACGAGCAGTACTTC. Residues: CASSLDSGTSSYEQYF.